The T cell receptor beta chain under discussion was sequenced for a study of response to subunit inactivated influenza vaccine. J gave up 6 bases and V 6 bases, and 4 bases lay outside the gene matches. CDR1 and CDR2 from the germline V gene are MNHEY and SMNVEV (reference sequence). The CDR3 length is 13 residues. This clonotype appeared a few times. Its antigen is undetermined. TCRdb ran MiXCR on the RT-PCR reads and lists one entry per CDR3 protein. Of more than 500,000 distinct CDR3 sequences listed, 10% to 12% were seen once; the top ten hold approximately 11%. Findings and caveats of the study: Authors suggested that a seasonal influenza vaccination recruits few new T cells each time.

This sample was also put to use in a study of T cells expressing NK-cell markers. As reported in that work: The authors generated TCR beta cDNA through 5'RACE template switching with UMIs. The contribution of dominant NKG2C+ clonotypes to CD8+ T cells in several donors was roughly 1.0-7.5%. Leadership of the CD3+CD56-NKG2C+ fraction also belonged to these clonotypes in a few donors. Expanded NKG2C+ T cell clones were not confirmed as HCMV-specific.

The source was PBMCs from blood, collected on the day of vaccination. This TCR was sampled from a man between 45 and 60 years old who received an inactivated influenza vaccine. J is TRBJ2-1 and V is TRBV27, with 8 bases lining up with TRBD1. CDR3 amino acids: CASRDTGGNEQFF. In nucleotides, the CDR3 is TGTGCCAGCAGGGACACAGGGGGCAATGAGCAGTTCTTC.